Described below is a single T cell receptor beta chain sequence and its context. Germline assignment: CDR1 SEHNR and CDR2 FQNEAQ (reference sequence). There are 18 residues in the CDR3. Trimming cost V 5 bases and J 2 bases; bases outside gene matches: 15. This record belongs to a study of blood T cells in healthy people across ages. At least 7 million PBMCs were isolated per sample. Primers used in a second PCR of about 6 to 12 cycles were a sample-barcoded 5' primer and a J-beta primer mix. TCRdb fed the 5' RACE reads into MiXCR, producing one record per CDR3 protein. This table has over 600,000 distinct CDR3 sequences, about 21% appearing once.

The sequenced sample consisted of blood. The sequence was collected from a man aged 65 to 85 in good health. The rearrangement uses TRBV7-9 and TRBJ2-3; 8 bases match TRBD2. CDR3: CASSPQFERGTNTDTQYF. Here the CDR3 DNA reads TGTGCCAGCAGCCCCCAGTTTGAGCGGGGGACCAACACAGATACGCAGTATTTT.